This TCR beta chain was obtained from a study of regulatory and conventional T cells in RAG deficiency. Blood CD4+ CD25-low CD127-high conventional T cells supplied the genomic DNA template. The protocol was immunoSEQ multiplex PCR, while the TCRdb copy is restricted to in-frame clones and leaves out a portion. This sample has almost 35,000 clones; 75% to 80% occur once, and the top ten carry about 3.4%. This CDR3 is built from 15 residues. The J segment lost 2 bases and the V segment lost 2 bases, leaving 6 bases of the junction unmatched. CDR1 is GTSNPN, CDR2 SVGIG, per germline (reference sequence). These sequences were also reported in another study, on regulatory T cells. That work adds: The primer mix had 52 TRBV and 13 TRBJ primers.

Sequencing used CD4+ effector T cells sorted from blood. This chain connects TRBV30 to TRBJ2-7; 10 bases fit TRBD2. The TCR originated in a human donor in good health. DNA for the CDR3: TGTGCCTGGAGTTATGGCCTAGCGGGAGCCTACGAGCAGTACTTC. Amino acids: CAWSYGLAGAYEQYF.